This TCR beta chain was recorded in a study of CD8 T cells in ankylosing spondylitis. This clonotype was counted at least ten times. No antigen is known for it. Overall study findings and caveats: Significantly higher representation of disease-linked clones was reported for matched ankylosing spondylitis synovial fluid.

The CDR3 length is 11 residues. Germline V lookup: CDR1 ENHRY, CDR2 SYGVKD. V gave up 7 bases and J gave up 3 bases, with 6 bases separating them. Using quantitative 5'-RACE with molecular barcodes, the authors made TCR beta libraries. MiXCR, run by TCRdb on the 5' RACE reads, gives a single entry per CDR3 protein. Of about 320,000 distinct CDR3 sequences listed, roughly 10% were seen once; the top ten hold 9.1%. Sequences were obtained from blood, either unsorted or a sorted T cell fraction (not recorded which). The rearrangement joins TRBV10-3 to TRBJ1-1; TRBD1 is a possible D gene (5 bases). The TCR was taken from a female donor with ankylosing spondylitis or in good health (not recorded which). CDR3 in DNA: TGTGCCATCATGACAGACACTGAAGCTTTCTTT. It yields the protein CAIMTDTEAFF.